This passage covers 21 T cell receptor beta chains from one sample sequenced in a study of blood T cells in healthy people across ages. Then a second PCR, running about 7 to 11 cycles, was carried out with a sample-barcoded 5' primer and a J-beta primer mix. TCRdb reprocessed the 5' RACE reads via MiXCR and lists one record per CDR3 protein. The repertoire holds 650,000 to 800,000 distinct CDR3 sequences, about 42% seen once, with about 19% in the top ten. Sequencing input: blood. The receptors were sampled from a man aged 55 to 70 in good health.

The CDR3 reads CAISDLASGADTQYF. The CDR3 DNA reads TGTGCCATCAGTGACTTAGCTAGCGGGGCAGATACGCAGTATTTT. The chain uses TRBV10-3 and TRBJ2-3; 9 nucleotides match TRBD2. The CDR3 runs to 15 residues. Losses at the gene ends were 3 bases for V and 4 bases for J; bases not matched to a gene: 5. The germline gives CDR1 ENHRY, CDR2 SYGVKD.

This clonotype was counted at least ten times. This chain links TRBV29-1 with TRBJ2-5; D is uncertain. CDR3 size: 14 residues. The germline V and J ends were trimmed by 4 bases and 5 bases, with 17 bases remaining between them. CDR1 is SQVTM and CDR2 is ANQGSEA in the germline V gene. The CDR3 sequence: CSVGRVDTQETQYF. The CDR3 DNA is TGCAGCGTTGGGCGAGTCGACACCCAGGAGACCCAGTACTTC.

The chain uses TRBV29-1 and TRBJ2-1; no definite D call. The V and J ends lost 0 bases and 10 bases respectively, with 10 bases between them. This CDR3 region has 12 residues. Germline loops: CDR1 SQVTM, CDR2 ANQGSEA. The CDR3 DNA reads TGCAGCGTTGAAGAGCCCCCGTTGGAGCAGTTCTTC. This translates into CSVEEPPLEQFF.

The V call is TRBV6-6, the J call TRBJ2-1, with 15 bases aligning to TRBD2. CDR3 length equals 15 residues. V lost 4 bases and J lost 8; bases outside the gene matches: 3. CDR1 and CDR2 from the germline V gene are MNHNY and SVGAGI (reference sequence). CDR3 in DNA: TGTGCCAGCAGTTGGACTAGCGGGGGGGCTGATGAGCAGTTCTTC. Amino acids: CASSWTSGGADEQFF.

The chain has TRBV7-2 and TRBJ2-7; D gene unclear. This CDR3 spans 13 amino acids. From germline, CDR1 is SGHTA and CDR2 FQGNSA. Trimming removed 0 bases at V and 4 bases at J, with 7 bases between. CDR3 loop: CASSLAFRYEQYF. CDR3 sequence (DNA): TGTGCCAGCAGCTTAGCATTTCGATACGAGCAGTACTTC.

The gene calls are TRBV5-1 and TRBJ2-7, with D possibly being TRBD1 (5 bases). This CDR3 is built from 15 residues. Trimming left V 2 bases short and J 0 bases short, with 12 bases between. Germline CDR1 SGHRS, CDR2 YFSETQ. This CDR3 is CASSLGATRSYEQYF. DNA of the CDR3: TGCGCCAGCAGCTTAGGGGCCACCCGCTCCTACGAGCAGTACTTC.

The V gene is TRBV29-1, the J gene TRBJ1-2; D unclear. Germline-derived CDR1 and CDR2 are SQVTM and ANQGSEA. Trimming stripped 8 bases from V and 1 base from J, with 17 bases between. The CDR3 is 14 residues long. CDR3 bases: TGCAGCATCGTCGGTCCGACGAGTAACTATGGCTACACCTTC. This encodes CSIVGPTSNYGYTF.

This clonotype was seen only a few times. The chain recombines TRBV6-2 or TRBV6-3 with TRBJ2-7; TRBD1 aligns across 7 bases. Germline V gene lookup returns CDR1 MNHEY and CDR2 SVGEGT. Unmatched junction bases numbered 5, after V lost 6 bases and J lost 0 bases. There are 14 residues in the CDR3. In DNA form, the CDR3 reads TGTGCCAGCAGGAGAACAGGGGTCTCCTACGAGCAGTACTTC. It yields the protein CASRRTGVSYEQYF.

V is TRBV6-1 and J is TRBJ1-2, with TRBD1 matching over 9 bases. V shed 3 bases, J shed 4 bases, and the junction held 9 bases outside the gene matches. The CDR3 loop spans 16 amino acids. CDR1 is MNHNS, CDR2 SASEGT, per germline. The CDR3: CASSEETGGAGYGYTF. As DNA, the CDR3 is TGTGCCAGCAGTGAGGAAACAGGGGGCGCTGGCTATGGCTACACCTTC.

This chain connects TRBV20-1 to TRBJ2-1, with unresolved D. The germline CDR1 and CDR2 sequences are DFQATT and SNEGSKA (reference sequence). This CDR3 is 15 amino acids long. With 0 bases removed from V and 2 bases from J, the gap between germline ends came to 11 bases. CDR3 sequence reads: CSARDGHRTYNEQFF. The CDR3 DNA reads as TGCAGTGCTAGAGACGGCCACAGAACCTACAATGAGCAGTTCTTC.

This clonotype was counted many times. The gene calls are TRBV2 and TRBJ2-1; 10 nucleotides match TRBD1. The CDR3 totals 14 residues. V lost 6 bases and J lost 7; bases outside the gene matches: 6. CDR1 is SNHLY and CDR2 is FYNNEI in the germline V gene. DNA for the CDR3: TGTGCCAGCAGACCGGGACAGGGGCTGAATGAGCAGTTCTTC. It translates to CASRPGQGLNEQFF.

This clonotype was detected only a few times. The chain's CDR3 is CASSSDPGLAGVNQETQYF. The CDR3 bases are TGTGCCAGCAGCTCAGATCCGGGACTAGCGGGGGTGAACCAAGAGACCCAGTACTTC. The rearrangement joins TRBV7-6 to TRBJ2-5; 14 nucleotides agree with TRBD2. The CDR3 contains 19 residues. Germline V CDR1 and CDR2: SGHVS, FNYEAQ. Losses at the gene ends were 4 bases for V and 0 bases for J; bases not matched to a gene: 10.

V usage is TRBV3-1 and J usage is TRBJ1-5; D is undetermined. Germline values: CDR1 LGHDT, CDR2 YNNKEL (reference sequence). Trimming removed 1 base at V and 4 bases at J, with 11 bases between. The CDR3 loop spans 15 amino acids. The CDR3 loop is CASSQAGRYNQPQHF. The DNA of the CDR3 is TGTGCCAGCAGCCAAGCTGGGCGGTATAATCAGCCCCAGCATTTT.

The chain combines TRBV3-1 with TRBJ2-3; a possible D gene is TRBD2 (6 bases). Germline loops: CDR1 LGHDT, CDR2 YNNKEL (reference sequence). The CDR3 runs 15 residues. Trimming pared 0 bases from V and 5 bases from J, leaving 12 bases between. The CDR3 region is CASSQDPRGGDTQYF. The CDR3 bases are TGTGCCAGCAGCCAAGATCCGCGGGGAGGAGATACGCAGTATTTT.

This chain uses TRBV15 with TRBJ1-2; 9 nucleotides line up with TRBD1. Losses at the gene ends were 10 bases for V and 0 bases for J; bases not matched to a gene: 3. The CDR3 has 13 amino acids. Germline lookup yields CDR1 LNHNV and CDR2 YYDKDF (reference sequence). The CDR3 reads CAMGQGANYGYTF. As DNA, the CDR3 is TGTGCCATGGGACAGGGTGCTAACTATGGCTACACCTTC.

The CDR3 DNA follows: TGTGCCAGCAGCGTTTATCACAATGAGCAGTACTTC. This gives the protein CASSVYHNEQYF. The chain has TRBV9 and TRBJ2-1; D is unresolved. The DNA end lines up better with TRBJ2-7; the J call may be wrong. Germline lookup yields CDR1 SGDLS and CDR2 YYNGEE. The CDR3 has 12 residues.

This clonotype was seen many times. The chain has TRBV28 and TRBJ2-5; D is possibly TRBD2 (5 bases). CDR1 and CDR2 from the germline V gene are MDHEN and SYDVKM. The CDR3 runs 13 residues. V gave up 2 bases and J gave up 3 bases, with 7 bases separating them. The CDR3 DNA reads as TGTGCCAGCAGTTTACGGGGTGAAGAGACCCAGTACTTC. Its translation: CASSLRGEETQYF.

In its sample, this clonotype was seen a few times. CDR3 in amino acids: CAMIIWTGGNSPLHF. The CDR3 DNA is TGTGCCATGATAATTTGGACGGGTGGGAATTCACCCCTCCACTTT. The V gene is TRBV10-3, the J gene TRBJ1-6; D is unresolved. CDR3 length equals 15 residues. Trimming took off 9 bases at V and 7 bases at J, with 19 bases between the two ends. Germline CDR1 and CDR2: ENHRY and SYGVKD.

This clonotype has a handful of counts. The chain joins TRBV20-1 to TRBJ2-5, with 13 bases identical to TRBD2. CDR1 and CDR2 from the germline V gene are DFQATT and SNEGSKA (reference sequence). The CDR3 consists of 14 residues. V trimming: 3 bases; J trimming: 5 bases; junction bases outside the gene matches: 3. The chain's CDR3 is CSARTSGGTETQYF. CDR3 bases: TGCAGTGCTAGGACTAGCGGGGGGACGGAGACCCAGTACTTC.

This clonotype was observed many times. The CDR3 DNA follows: TGCGCCAGCAGCTTGGTCGAATACGAGCAGTACTTC. Protein: CASSLVEYEQYF. The chain is built from TRBV5-1 and TRBJ2-7, with unresolved D. From germline, CDR1 is SGHRS and CDR2 YFSETQ. The length of the CDR3 is 12 residues. V lost 0 bases to trimming and J lost 4 bases, with 5 bases between them.

V and J are TRBV9 and TRBJ2-3; 9 nucleotides line up with TRBD1. The CDR3 is 15 amino acids. Per germline, CDR1 SGDLS and CDR2 YYNGEE. J lost 3 bases, V lost 2 bases, and 4 bases had no gene match. CDR3: CASSVTGGSTDTQYF. The CDR3 coding sequence is TGTGCCAGCAGCGTCACAGGGGGCTCAACAGATACGCAGTATTTT. The full variable domain, rest sourced from reference TRBV9 and TRBJ2-3, is DSGVTQTPKHLITATGQRVTLRCSPRSGDLSVYWYQQSLDQGLQFLIQYYNGEERAKGNILERFSAQQFPDLHSELNLSSLELGDSALYFCASSVTGGSTDTQYFGPGTRLTVL.